A single T cell receptor beta chain is shown here with its context. Its antigen remains unidentified. This sample is part of a study of cytomegalovirus exposure and HLA in healthy donors. Findings and caveats of the study: Cytomegalovirus-associated status was assigned to 150 to 200 TCR beta chains.

V lost 2 bases to trimming and J lost 10 bases; unmatched junction nucleotides: 10. From germline, CDR1 is MNHNS and CDR2 SASEGT. The CDR3 loop spans 14 amino acids. Each donor was nominally healthy when sampled (though unrecorded immune exposures were likely). Primers: 60 Vbeta forward and 13 Jbeta reverse. The assay was immunoSEQ multiplex PCR, and TCRdb's table has in-frame clones only and misses some. This table has about 120,000 clones, around three quarters appearing once. This receptor was obtained from a man under 40 in good health and CMV-seropositive. Input material: PBMCs. The chain joins TRBV6-1 to TRBJ1-1, with 7 bases fitting TRBD1. The CDR3 DNA sequence: TGTGCCAGCAGTGAAAACAGGGGTCATCAAGGAGCTTTCTTT. Amino acids: CASSENRGHQGAFF.